The 18 T cell receptor beta chains below come from one sample, sequenced in a study of blood T cell repertoires in COVID-19. Profiling relied on immunoSEQ multiplex PCR, and the TCRdb table lists in-frame clones only, not all of them. Of more than 150,000 clones listed, around 83% were seen once; the top ten hold 6% to 7%. Material: peripheral blood. Receptors were obtained from a woman between 40 and 50 years old with acute or convalescent COVID-19.

The chain uses TRBV7-8 and TRBJ1-1; D unclear. The ends were cut back, 5 bases at V and 5 bases at J, with 15 bases in the middle. Germline V gene sequence: CDR1 SGHVS, CDR2 FQNEAQ. This CDR3 spans 14 amino acids. CDR3 protein: CASSPFEGVTEAFF. The CDR3, as DNA: TGTGCCAGCAGCCCCTTTGAAGGAGTTACTGAAGCTTTCTTT. Complete variable domain (other parts from reference TRBV7-8 and TRBJ1-1): GAGVSQSPRYKVAKRGQDVALRCDPISGHVSLFWYQQALGQGPEFLTYFQNEAQLDKSGLPSDRFFAERPEGSVSTLKIQRTQQEDSAVYLCASSPFEGVTEAFFGQGTRLTVV.

The chain joins TRBV19 to TRBJ1-5; possibly TRBD1 for D (6 bases). The CDR3 runs 14 residues. The V gene lost 5 bases and the J gene lost 1 base, with 9 bases spanning the gap. Germline V gives CDR1 LNHDA, CDR2 SQIVND (reference sequence). This chain's CDR3 is CASSLQGSNQPQHF. The CDR3 DNA is TGTGCCAGTAGTCTTCAGGGGAGCAATCAGCCCCAGCATTTT. The variable domain in full, with the rest retrieved from reference TRBV19 and TRBJ1-5, is DGGITQSPKYLFRKEGQNVTLSCEQNLNHDAMYWYRQDPGQGLRLIYYSQIVNDFQKGDIAEGYSVSREKKESFPLTVTSAQKNPTAFYLCASSLQGSNQPQHFGDGTRLSIL.

This clone was seen just once. The V call is TRBV29-1, the J call TRBJ2-3; D unclear. This CDR3 has 12 residues. V was pared by 1 base and J by 6 bases, with 8 bases between. CDR1 is SQVTM, CDR2 ANQGSEA, per germline. CDR3 DNA: TGCAGCGTTGAAGTCGCAGCGGATACGCAGTATTTT. Encoded protein: CSVEVAADTQYF.

Written as DNA, the CDR3 is TGCAGCGTATCACGTGGACAGGGCGACACTGAAGCTTTCTTT. Protein product: CSVSRGQGDTEAFF. The chain uses TRBV29-1 and TRBJ1-1; 8 bases are a match to TRBD1. Germline CDR1 and CDR2: SQVTM and ANQGSEA. The J segment lost 3 bases and the V segment lost 6 bases, leaving 9 bases of the junction unmatched. CDR3 size: 14 residues.

The chain couples TRBV28 to TRBJ2-1; perhaps TRBD2 as D (6 bases). This CDR3 has 17 residues. V was trimmed by 5 bases and J by 0 bases, leaving 17 bases between them. Germline values: CDR1 MDHEN, CDR2 SYDVKM. The DNA for the CDR3 is TGTGCCAGCAGTACGGTCTTCGGAGGGAGCTCCTACAATGAGCAGTTCTTC. It encodes CASSTVFGGSSYNEQFF.

The rearrangement joins TRBV5-6 to TRBJ2-1, with 8 bases matching TRBD1. Germline-derived CDR1 and CDR2 are SGHDT and YYEEEE. The CDR3 spans 15 residues. V lost 2 bases to trimming and J lost 8 bases; unmatched junction nucleotides: 9. The CDR3 loop is CASSLAGTGYYEQFF. CDR3 DNA: TGTGCCAGCAGCTTAGCCGGGACAGGATACTATGAGCAGTTCTTC.

This clone was detected only once. The CDR3: CASSQLQGSGELFF. The CDR3 DNA follows: TGCGCCAGCAGCCAACTACAGGGAAGCGGGGAGCTGTTTTTT. The V call is TRBV4-1, the J call TRBJ2-2, with D perhaps matching TRBD1 (6 bases). Trimming removed 2 bases from V and 7 bases from J, with 11 bases in between. The CDR3 length is 14 residues. Germline-derived CDR1 and CDR2 are MGHRA and YSYEKL.

This clone showed up just a few times. The sample holds other DNA sequences that translate to the same CDR3. The rearrangement joins TRBV11-1 to TRBJ1-2; no clear D. Germline CDR1 and CDR2: SGHAT and FQDESV (reference sequence). Between the trimmed V and J ends, which lost 3 bases and 0 bases, there was a span of 5 bases. The CDR3 is 13 amino acids. CDR3 residues: CASSFEANYGYTF. In DNA, the CDR3 is TGTGCCAGCAGCTTCGAGGCTAACTATGGCTACACCTTC.

This clone was detected a few times. The same CDR3 arises from other DNA sequences in this sample as well. This rearrangement joins TRBV27 to TRBJ1-1; D is uncertain. Germline CDR1 MNHEY, CDR2 SMNVEV (reference sequence). V was trimmed by 0 bases and J by 4 bases, leaving 6 bases between them. The CDR3 consists of 13 residues. CDR3 bases: TGTGCCAGCAGTTTATCTACCGGCACTGAAGCTTTCTTT. Translating gives CASSLSTGTEAFF.

This rearrangement joins TRBV7-9 to TRBJ2-2, with TRBD2 identical over 9 bases. The CDR3 spans 15 residues. From germline, CDR1 is SEHNR and CDR2 FQNEAQ (reference sequence). V shed 8 bases, J shed 6 bases, and the junction held 10 bases outside the gene matches. The CDR3 region is CASPGRGRASGELFF. In DNA form, the CDR3 reads TGTGCCAGCCCCGGGCGCGGGAGGGCCTCCGGGGAGCTGTTTTTT.

The chain couples TRBV10-3 to TRBJ2-5; 8 bases match TRBD2. The ends lost 10 bases at V and 3 bases at J; junction bases unmatched: 16. The CDR3 sequence is 16 residues long. Per germline, CDR1 ENHRY and CDR2 SYGVKD. The CDR3 DNA reads as TGTGCCACCGAACCTGACGGGACTAGTCCTAAAGAGACCCAGTACTTC. Protein product: CATEPDGTSPKETQYF.

The chain links TRBV19 to TRBJ2-3; unclear D gene. The CDR3 sequence is 13 residues long. V gave up 8 bases and J gave up 8 bases, with 17 bases separating them. CDR1 LNHDA and CDR2 SQIVND come from the germline V gene (reference sequence). The CDR3 DNA sequence: TGTGCCAGTTCTCCACTCGCCCATGGTACGCAGTATTTT. Its translation is CASSPLAHGTQYF. Together with reference TRBV19 and TRBJ2-3, the CDR3 gives the full variable domain: DGGITQSPKYLFRKEGQNVTLSCEQNLNHDAMYWYRQDPGQGLRLIYYSQIVNDFQKGDIAEGYSVSREKKESFPLTVTSAQKNPTAFYLCASSPLAHGTQYFGPGTRLTVL.

The rearrangement links TRBV28 to TRBJ2-7; D is perhaps TRBD2 (6 bases). Germline lookup yields CDR1 MDHEN and CDR2 SYDVKM. V was pared by 6 bases and J by 0 bases, with 12 bases between. The CDR3 spans 14 residues. CDR3 nucleotides: TGTGCCAGCAGCCGGGCCGGGGGCTCCTACGAGCAGTACTTC. Its protein product is CASSRAGGSYEQYF.

V is TRBV30 and J is TRBJ1-1, with 10 bases aligning to TRBD1. CDR1 is GTSNPN and CDR2 is SVGIG in the germline V gene (reference sequence). The CDR3 loop spans 13 amino acids. J was trimmed by 6 bases and V by 1 base; bases with no gene match: 2. CDR3 in amino acids: CAWSGDRGPEAFF. Here the CDR3 DNA reads TGTGCCTGGAGTGGCGACAGGGGGCCTGAAGCTTTCTTT.

The rearrangement joins TRBV3-1 (or the pseudogene TRBV3-2) to TRBJ1-1, with D possibly TRBD1 on 5 matching bases. Germline loops: CDR1 LGHDT, CDR2 YNNKEL (reference sequence). The ends were cut back, 5 bases at V and 1 base at J, with 14 bases in the middle. The CDR3 extends over 15 amino acids. CDR3 in amino acids: CASSSRQLKNTEAFF. CDR3 in DNA: TGTGCCAGCAGCTCCCGACAGCTAAAGAACACTGAAGCTTTCTTT.

The V gene is TRBV29-1, the J gene TRBJ2-5; TRBD1 aligns across 7 bases. CDR1 is SQVTM and CDR2 is ANQGSEA in the germline V gene. The CDR3 is 14 residues long. V lost 3 bases to trimming and J lost 0 bases; unmatched junction nucleotides: 4. In DNA form, the CDR3 reads TGCAGCGTTGATGCAGACAGGGACCAAGAGACCCAGTACTTC. Translating gives CSVDADRDQETQYF.

This clone turned up a few times. The chain links TRBV28 to TRBJ2-1, with no clear D. Trimming left V 5 bases short and J 12 bases short, with 23 bases between. Germline-derived CDR1 and CDR2 are MDHEN and SYDVKM. The CDR3 runs to 15 residues. The CDR3 DNA reads TGTGCCAGCAGTCCTCCGAGACACTCCGCCTCGTGGCAGTTCTTC. Translated, it gives CASSPPRHSASWQFF.

The V gene is TRBV19, the J gene TRBJ2-7; 7 bases map to TRBD1. V lost 4 bases and J lost 4; bases outside the gene matches: 7. Germline V lookup: CDR1 LNHDA, CDR2 SQIVND (reference sequence). The CDR3 runs to 14 residues. CDR3 loop: CASSKGQYGYEQYF. Written as DNA, the CDR3 is TGTGCCAGTAGTAAGGGACAGTATGGTTACGAGCAGTACTTC.